A single sample is the source of the 25 T cell receptor beta chains below, sequenced in a study of read filtering for tumor transcriptome and immune sequencing. The library was built from around 380 ng RNA with molecular barcoded adaptors for alpha/delta and beta/gamma chains. In TCRdb, the reads were re-called with MiXCR into one record per CDR3 protein. The sample includes tens of thousands of distinct CDR3 sequences, approximately 18% of them seen just once. Sequencing was carried out using a population of CD138-negative cells sorted from bone marrow. The source is a donor aged 40 or older with multiple myeloma.

V and J are TRBV6-5 and TRBJ2-1; possible D gene TRBD2, 6 bases. CDR1 MNHEY and CDR2 SVGAGI come from the germline V gene. This CDR3 has 15 amino acids. The germline V and J ends were trimmed by 5 bases and 8 bases, with 19 bases remaining between them. For the CDR3, the DNA is TGTGCCAGCAGTCACGGGGGACTTCATTACGATGAGCAGTTCTTC. Residues: CASSHGGLHYDEQFF.

A remark on this clonotype: This may stem from a read error, because a much larger clone lies one nucleotide away. The V gene is TRBV29-1, the J gene TRBJ2-5; no clear D gene. Trimming took off 4 bases at V and 5 bases at J, with 8 bases between the two ends. Germline assignment: CDR1 SQVTM and CDR2 ANQGSEA. The CDR3 loop spans 11 amino acids. The CDR3 bases are TGCAGCGTTGGGGGTCTCGAGACCCAGTACTTC. Encoded protein: CSVGGLETQYF.

V and J are TRBV3-1 and TRBJ2-3, with unresolved D. Germline V CDR1 and CDR2: LGHDT, YNNKEL (reference sequence). V was clipped by 0 bases and J by 10 bases, with 5 bases between them. CDR3 length: 11 residues. The CDR3 DNA reads TGTGCCAGCAGCCAAGATCGGGCGCAGTATTTT. This gives the protein CASSQDRAQYF.

A remark on this clonotype: This may be a read error: a much more frequent sequence differs by one nucleotide. V is TRBV28 and J is TRBJ2-5; D may be TRBD1 (6 bases). Germline V CDR1 and CDR2: MDHEN, SYDVKM. The length of the CDR3 is 16 residues. The CDR3 loop is CASSSGQTVNQEIQYF. As DNA, the CDR3 is TGTGCCAGCAGTTCAGGACAGACGGTGAACCAAGAGATCCAGTACTTC.

As to this clonotype: One end of the junction varies from germline; a read error may be responsible. The chain joins TRBV3-1 to TRBJ1-5; D call uncertain. Germline CDR1 and CDR2: LGHDT and YNNKEL (reference sequence). The CDR3 sequence is 16 residues long. CDR3 DNA sequence: TGTGACAGCAGCCAAGATCCAGGACTCTCAAATCAGCCCCAGCATTTT. Amino acid sequence: CDSSQDPGLSNQPQHF.

This clonotype was seen repeatedly, ten times or more. The chain combines TRBV4-2 with TRBJ2-1, with 9 positions matching TRBD2. In germline, CDR1 is LGHNA, CDR2 YNFKEQ. CDR3 length: 17 residues. The trim removed 4 bases at V and 3 bases at J, leaving 10 bases unmatched. CDR3 protein: CASSLSSGTTGYNEQFF. DNA for the CDR3: TGTGCCAGCAGCCTTTCTAGCGGGACAACAGGCTACAATGAGCAGTTCTTC.

This clonotype has at least ten counts. CDR3 loop: CASSLDSIEQYF. The DNA of the CDR3 is TGTGCCAGCAGCTTAGATAGTATCGAGCAGTACTTC. The V and J genes are TRBV7-8 and TRBJ2-7; D gene ambiguous. V lost 1 base and J 6 bases, leaving 7 bases between the germline ends. The CDR3 has 12 residues. CDR1 is SGHVS, CDR2 FQNEAQ, per germline.

Points on this clonotype: A much larger clonotype is one base distant, so this may be a read error. V and J are TRBV20-1 and TRBJ2-7; D uncertain. CDR3 length: 12 residues. Germline V CDR1 and CDR2: DFQATT, SNEGSKA (reference sequence). The CDR3 nucleotides read TGCAGTGCTGGAGATCGAACGGACGAGCAGTACTTC. It codes for CSAGDRTDEQYF.

This clonotype was picked up a small number of times. The CDR3 is CASSEWGDSTFNYGYTF. The CDR3 DNA follows: TGTGCCAGCTCCGAATGGGGCGACAGTACCTTTAACTATGGCTACACCTTC. The rearrangement uses TRBV2 and TRBJ1-2; tentatively, D is TRBD1 (5 bases). The CDR3 has 17 amino acids. CDR1 and CDR2 from the germline V gene are SNHLY and FYNNEI. Trimming stripped 8 bases from V and 1 base from J, with 23 bases between.

This clonotype came up many times. The genes are TRBV7-9 and TRBJ1-1, with D unresolved. Germline V gene sequence: CDR1 SEHNR, CDR2 FQNEAQ (reference sequence). The CDR3 is 12 amino acids. V lost 3 bases and J lost 5, with 7 bases in between. The CDR3 loop reads CASSFDGTEAFF. CDR3 DNA: TGTGCCAGCAGCTTCGATGGTACTGAAGCTTTCTTT.

The genes are TRBV12-3 or TRBV12-4 and TRBJ2-3, with 13 bases fitting TRBD2. The CDR3 loop spans 16 amino acids. After removal of 5 bases from V and 8 bases from J, the junction contained 10 bases not matched to a gene. DNA for the CDR3: TGTGCCAGCAGTACACGGACTAGCGGGGGATGTGTTACGCAGTATTTT. Protein: CASSTRTSGGCVTQYF.

The table lists this clonotype with a few counts. The rearrangement links TRBV12-3 or TRBV12-4 to TRBJ1-1, with 10 bases lining up with TRBD1. CDR3 length equals 14 residues. Germline trimming cut 6 bases from V and 6 bases from J; bases unmatched to any gene: 7. CDR3 region: CASSGTGDPPEAFF. The CDR3 DNA sequence: TGTGCCAGCAGCGGGACAGGGGATCCCCCTGAAGCTTTCTTT.

With regard to this clonotype: A far larger clone differs by one base, so this is likely a read error. The chain employs TRBV5-5 and TRBJ2-3; 9 nucleotides agree with TRBD2. The CDR3 is 15 residues long. CDR1 and CDR2 (germline): SGHKS, YYEKEE (reference sequence). In DNA, the CDR3 is TGTGCCAGCAGCTTAGTTAGCGGGAGCTCAGATACGCGGTATTTT. This codes for CASSLVSGSSDTRYF.

This clonotype was seen repeatedly, ten times or more. The gene calls are TRBV5-1 and TRBJ1-6; TRBD1 aligns across 8 bases. V gave up 4 bases and J gave up 5 bases; unmatched junction bases: 5. Germline CDR1 and CDR2: SGHRS and YFSETQ. The CDR3 covers 15 residues. DNA for the CDR3: TGCGCCAGCAGCCCGGGACAGGTTGATAATTCACCCCTCCACTTT. This gives the protein CASSPGQVDNSPLHF.

A few counts support this clonotype. The rearrangement links TRBV20-1 to TRBJ2-5, with a possible D match to TRBD2 (6 bases). Germline assignment: CDR1 DFQATT and CDR2 SNEGSKA (reference sequence). V was trimmed by 1 base and J by 10 bases, leaving 13 bases between them. This CDR3 comprises 12 residues. CDR3 DNA: TGCAGTGCTAGAGTTGACCGGCGGGGCCAGTACTTC. This translates into CSARVDRRGQYF.

This clonotype was seen at least ten times. V gene TRBV29-1 combines with J gene TRBJ1-1; 7 bases agree with TRBD1. The CDR3 contains 13 residues. J lost 5 bases, V lost 3 bases, and 6 bases had no gene match. The germline V gene encodes CDR1 SQVTM and CDR2 ANQGSEA. The CDR3 bases are TGCAGCGTTGAGACAGGGATGGAGACTGAAGCTTTCTTT. Translation: CSVETGMETEAFF.

At least ten counts were recorded for this clonotype. The chain recombines TRBV20-1 with TRBJ2-1; 14 nucleotides align to TRBD2. V shed 5 bases and J 6 bases; nucleotides not matched to a gene: 9. The CDR3 runs 16 residues. Germline values: CDR1 DFQATT, CDR2 SNEGSKA (reference sequence). The DNA of the CDR3 is TGCAGTGCTTTAAGTTCGACTAGCGGGGGGGTCAATGAGCAGTTCTTC. This translates into CSALSSTSGGVNEQFF.

The genes are TRBV3-1 and TRBJ1-2; 7 bases map to TRBD1. From germline, CDR1 is LGHDT and CDR2 YNNKEL (reference sequence). CDR3 length: 14 residues. The V gene end was trimmed by 4 bases and the J gene end by 2 bases; junction bases not matched to a gene: 4. The CDR3 is CASSPHRGNYGYTF. DNA of the CDR3: TGTGCCAGCAGCCCCCACAGGGGCAACTATGGCTACACCTTC.

This clonotype appeared many times. CDR3 coding DNA: TGTGCCAGTAGTATCCAGACCGGGGAGCTGTTTTTT. This sequence encodes CASSIQTGELFF. The chain has TRBV19 and TRBJ2-2; D ambiguous. CDR3 size: 12 residues. CDR1 and CDR2 (germline): LNHDA, SQIVND (reference sequence). V was trimmed by 3 bases and J by 5 bases, leaving 4 bases between them. Supplemented by reference TRBV19 and TRBJ2-2, the full variable domain reads DGGITQSPKYLFRKEGQNVTLSCEQNLNHDAMYWYRQDPGQGLRLIYYSQIVNDFQKGDIAEGYSVSREKKESFPLTVTSAQKNPTAFYLCASSIQTGELFFGEGSRLTVL.

This clonotype was seen many times. The chain carries TRBV7-3 and TRBJ2-2; TRBD1 matches at 7 bases. CDR1 is SGHTA, CDR2 FQGTGA, per germline. The V gene end was trimmed by 8 bases and the J gene end by 0 bases; junction bases not matched to a gene: 3. CDR3 length equals 14 residues. The CDR3 loop is CASSGQPNTGELFF. The CDR3 bases are TGTGCCAGCTCGGGACAGCCGAACACCGGGGAGCTGTTTTTT.

In the case of this clonotype: This could be a read error, since a much larger clone is one nucleotide away. The CDR3 end shows no conserved phenylalanine or tryptophan, and so a read error is likely. The V call is TRBV5-1, the J call TRBJ1-1; possibly TRBD1 for D (6 bases). Trimming took off 1 base at V and 0 bases at J, with 10 bases between the two ends. Germline loops: CDR1 SGHRS, CDR2 YFSETQ. This CDR3 comprises 15 residues. CDR3 nucleotide sequence: TGCGCCAGCAGCTTGAGGGGGGGGCTGAACACTGAAGCTTTCATT. This translates into CASSLRGGLNTEAFI.

This clonotype was counted many times. V gene TRBV10-2 combines with J gene TRBJ1-6; weak D call: TRBD1 (5 bases). V lost 6 bases and J 9 bases, leaving 12 bases between the germline ends. CDR3 length: 13 residues. Germline V CDR1 and CDR2: WSHSY, SAAADI. DNA of the CDR3: TGCGCCAGCAGACCGGACACGAGTTCACCCCTCCACTTT. Translation: CASRPDTSSPLHF.

This clonotype appeared many times. The chain employs TRBV6-6 and TRBJ2-5; maybe TRBD1 (6 bases). The CDR3 is made up of 14 amino acids. Germline CDR1 and CDR2: MNHNY and SVGAGI (reference sequence). Trimming took off 1 base at V and 7 bases at J, with 13 bases between the two ends. CDR3 sequence reads: CASSYLDRIGTQYF. CDR3 in DNA: TGTGCCAGCAGTTACTTGGACAGAATCGGGACCCAGTACTTC.

This clonotype was seen many times. The chain is built from TRBV12-3 or TRBV12-4 and TRBJ2-1, with TRBD2 matching 10 bases. V lost 6 bases, J lost 9 bases, and 11 bases stayed unmatched. CDR3 length equals 15 residues. CDR3 sequence (DNA): TGTGCCAGCAGCCCTGAAGCGGGGGGGGGGAGTGAGCAGTTCTTC. As protein: CASSPEAGGGSEQFF.

The table lists this clonotype with many counts. The V and J genes are TRBV28 and TRBJ2-5; TRBD2 matches at 10 bases. Per germline, CDR1 MDHEN and CDR2 SYDVKM. The V segment lost 7 bases and the J segment 5 bases; nucleotides outside the gene matches: 10. The CDR3 has 15 amino acids. The CDR3, as DNA: TGTGCCAGCAAGTCCCCAGCGGGAGGGAGGGAGACCCAGTACTTC. The encoded protein is CASKSPAGGRETQYF.